This TCR beta chain appears in the sequencing data of a study of OX40 agonist ivuxolimab in advanced cancers. For the wider study: Ivuxolimab, which targeted the costimulatory receptor OX40 (CD134), was an agonistic, fully human IgG2 monoclonal antibody. Intravenous ivuxolimab was administered to patients every 2 weeks at six dose levels: 0.01, 0.1, 0.3, 1.5, 3 and 10 mg/kg. Of the roughly 51 patients in dose escalation, about 20 had hepatocellular carcinoma, some 15 had melanoma, 9 had renal cell carcinoma and 9 had head and neck cancer. A male proportion of 75% to 85% and a mean age of about 60 years, ranging from 23 to 79, were recorded for the dose-escalation cohort. Prior anti-PD-1, anti-PD-L1 or anti-CTLA-4 therapy was permitted, and checkpoint inhibitors had been received by less than 45% of dose-escalation patients. Partial responses occurred in three dose-escalation patients, of whom one had hepatocellular carcinoma and two had cutaneous melanoma. The point of sequencing TCRbeta in the periphery was to test whether ivuxolimab changed TCR sequence diversity and drove clonal T-cell expansion. The paper describes the monotherapy dose-escalation part (N of about 50 patients) of the phase I trial of ivuxolimab. Results and caveats for the whole study, not just this receptor: At doses of 0.1 to 3.0 mg/kg, clonal expansion of both CD4+ and CD8+ T cells in blood was seen between baseline and week 6. Low levels of normalized T-cell clonal expansion were also shown by some nonresponding patients. After ivuxolimab, expanded clones were on average more numerous among CD8+ T cells than among CD4+ T cells. The antigen specificity of the peripheral T cells that underwent clonal expansion was not determined. In the 0.1-3.0 mg/kg groups, partial responders were among the patients with the lowest normalized peripheral clonal expansion, particularly in CD8+ T cells.

Genomic DNA was extracted from sorted cells for sequencing of the TCRbeta CDR3 region. TCRbeta CDR3 regions were sequenced using the immunoSEQ Assay. The source is immuneACCESS, and TCRdb retained only in-frame sequences with V and J called. Part of the clones is not carried over; for the studies checked, unresolved V genes explain less than half of this, and the remainder is unexplained. For this sample there are tens of thousands of clones; 70% to 90% appear just once. The top ten constitute approximately 0.4% of the sample. Patients with autoimmune disease history or receiving systemic immunosuppression were excluded from the trial. Peripheral blood for TCR sequencing was collected from all dose cohorts at baseline, on cycle 4 day 1, and on cycle 7 day 1. The samples were taken from a phase I, first-in-human, multicenter, open-label dose-escalation trial of ivuxolimab. Adults with locally advanced or metastatic melanoma, renal cell carcinoma, hepatocellular carcinoma or head and neck squamous cell carcinoma were enrolled in the trial. CD4+ and CD8+ T cells were sorted separately from peripheral blood before TCR sequencing.

Comments on this clone: Its antigen is currently not known. Within one base of it there is no much larger clone, and no base qualities were kept.

The sequence came from an adult with an advanced solid tumor such as melanoma, head and neck, liver or kidney cancer. The material was CD4+ or CD8+ T cells sorted from blood, obtained in a trial of the OX40 agonist ivuxolimab.

The nucleotide sequence reads as follows: TGTGCCAGCGGTAAAAATCAGCCCCAGCATTTT. This is translated as CASGKNQPQHF. The V gene is TRBV7-9 and the J gene is TRBJ1-5; the D gene cannot be resolved reliably. Including cysteine and phenylalanine, the CDR3 has 11 amino acids. Only the CDR3 region is kept as DNA, spanning 33 bases read in frame from base 1. The germline V gene (reference sequence) yields SEHNR for CDR1 and FQNEAQ for CDR2. At the junction V is shortened by 8 bases and J by 4 bases, with 6 bases in between. With the portions outside the CDR3 filled from the reference TRBV7-9 and TRBJ1-5 genes, the complete variable region becomes DTGVSQNPRHKITKRGQNVTFRCDPISEHNRLYWYRQTLGQGPEFLTYFQNEAQLEKSRLLSDRFSAERPKGSFSTLEIQRTEQGDSAMYLCASGKNQPQHFGDGTRLSIL.